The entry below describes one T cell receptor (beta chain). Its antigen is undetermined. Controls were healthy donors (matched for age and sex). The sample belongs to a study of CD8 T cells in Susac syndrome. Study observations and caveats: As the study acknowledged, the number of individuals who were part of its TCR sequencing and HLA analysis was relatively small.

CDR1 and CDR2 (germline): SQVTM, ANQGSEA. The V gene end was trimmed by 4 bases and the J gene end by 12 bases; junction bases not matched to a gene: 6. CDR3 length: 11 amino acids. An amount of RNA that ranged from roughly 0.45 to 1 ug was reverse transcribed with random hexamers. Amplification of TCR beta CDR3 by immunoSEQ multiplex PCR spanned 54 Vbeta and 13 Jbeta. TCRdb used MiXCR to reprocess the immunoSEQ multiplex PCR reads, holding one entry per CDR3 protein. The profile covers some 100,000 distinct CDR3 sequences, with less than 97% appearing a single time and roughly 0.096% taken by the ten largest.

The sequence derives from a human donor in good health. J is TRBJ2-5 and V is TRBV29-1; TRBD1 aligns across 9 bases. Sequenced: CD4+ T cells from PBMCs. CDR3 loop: CSVAGRTGEYF. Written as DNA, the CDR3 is TGCAGCGTTGCTGGGCGGACAGGGGAGTACTTC.